Only a few counts were recorded for the clone carrying this T cell receptor beta chain. V was shortened by 6 bases and J by 5 bases, with 19 bases between the two germline ends. This CDR3 spans 15 amino acids. Germline V CDR1 and CDR2: SGHNT, YENEEA. Sequencing used immunoSEQ multiplex PCR; TCRdb keeps in-frame clones, though not all of them. Here the sample spans more than 450,000 clones, 70% to 80% being singletons. This sample is drawn from a study of shared clonotypes between healthy human individuals. Study in general: Ranging from 18 to 49 in age, donors were two women and three men.

This clonotype originated in a woman in her thirties or forties in good health. Some clones in this sample may be carry-over from other donors' samples. Sequenced: PBMCs. The genes are TRBV11-3 and TRBJ2-5, with D perhaps TRBD1 (7 bases). CDR3 coding DNA: TGTGCCAGCAGTCGAGGAGGGGGCTATGAGGAGACCCAGTACTTC. Its translation is CASSRGGGYEETQYF.